The source of this TCR beta chain is a study of T cells in Graves' hyperthyroidism and ophthalmopathy. Of note for this clonotype: The antigen remains unidentified.

Trimming removed 5 bases from V and 5 bases from J, with 18 bases in between. The V gene's germline CDR1 is LNHDA and CDR2 SQIVND (reference sequence). The CDR3 has 15 amino acids. Broader study findings: Ophthalmopathy was model-predicted a median roughly 6.3 months pre-onset. Most thyroid clonotypes expanded above 0.001 appeared in blood too.

Amplified regions were TCR beta CDR3 sequences from RNA transcripts. Initially, a first-round RT-PCR of the TCR CDR3 employed the HTBI primer set. TCRdb independently ran MiXCR on the multiplex PCR reads; one entry per CDR3 protein. Altogether 550,000 to 700,000 distinct CDR3 sequences are present, about 14% being singletons, with the ten largest covering approximately 4.2%. The chain recombines TRBV19 with TRBJ1-1, with D perhaps matching TRBD1 (5 bases). The TCR was taken from a middle-aged woman with Graves' ophthalmopathy. The sequenced material came from blood. CDR3 sequence reads: CASSHSLGTLTEAFF. The CDR3 coding sequence is TGTGCCAGTAGTCACTCTTTGGGGACGCTTACTGAAGCTTTCTTT. Complete variable domain (other parts from reference TRBV19 and TRBJ1-1): DGGITQSPKYLFRKEGQNVTLSCEQNLNHDAMYWYRQDPGQGLRLIYYSQIVNDFQKGDIAEGYSVSREKKESFPLTVTSAQKNPTAFYLCASSHSLGTLTEAFFGQGTRLTVV.